The 13 T cell receptor beta chains presented below share a single source sample, sequenced in a study of molecular identifiers for immune sequencing clone quantification. TCRdb reprocessed the PCR reads via MiXCR and lists one record per CDR3 protein. This table holds 400,000 to 600,000 distinct CDR3 sequences, about 25% found once. Sequenced sample: naive CD8+ T cells from blood, with Jurkat cell RNA spiked in. The subset here: FACS-sorted CD8+CD4-CCR7+CD45RA+ naive T cells. These receptors were obtained from a human donor in good health. Some libraries in this study had Jurkat cell RNA spiked in.

The chain combines TRBV10-1 with TRBJ2-1; 10 bases are a match to TRBD2. Looked up from germline, CDR1 is WNHNN and CDR2 is SYGVQD (reference sequence). The CDR3 covers 14 residues. V gave up 8 bases and J gave up 5 bases; unmatched junction bases: 6. As DNA, the CDR3 is TGCGCCAGCGCCGGGCTAGCGGGGGACAATGAGCAGTTCTTC. Protein sequence: CASAGLAGDNEQFF.

This clonotype was observed a handful of times. The genes are TRBV11-2 and TRBJ2-3; TRBD2 is a possible D gene (5 bases). Germline V CDR1 and CDR2: SGHAT, FQNNGV. The CDR3 contains 15 residues. The V gene lost 8 bases and the J gene lost 4 bases, with 19 bases spanning the gap. CDR3 DNA sequence: TGTGCCAGCCACCCCAGCCGAGGGCTCGCAGATACGCAGTATTTT. Translated, it gives CASHPSRGLADTQYF.

This clonotype has just a few counts. In DNA, the CDR3 is TGTGCCAGCAGTTACGCTGACAGGCTGAACACTGAAGCTTTCTTT. It translates to CASSYADRLNTEAFF. The rearrangement joins TRBV6-2 or TRBV6-3 to TRBJ1-1, with a weak D call TRBD1 (6 bases). The CDR3 sequence is 15 residues long. Trimming left V 2 bases short and J 0 bases short, with 10 bases between. Germline V CDR1 and CDR2: MNHEY, SVGEGT.

The CDR3 DNA follows: TGCAGCGTTGAATTTGGTCGTCGGAATGAGCAGTTCTTC. It specifies CSVEFGRRNEQFF. V gene TRBV29-1 combines with J gene TRBJ2-1; D unresolved. V lost 2 bases and J lost 7, with 12 bases in between. This CDR3 is 13 amino acids long. The germline CDR1 and CDR2 sequences are SQVTM and ANQGSEA.

This clonotype was picked up a small number of times. The CDR3 sequence: CASSSPNPRETSTDTQYF. The CDR3 coding sequence is TGTGCCAGCAGCTCCCCCAATCCGCGGGAGACTAGCACAGATACGCAGTATTTT. The chain couples TRBV13 to TRBJ2-3; 7 bases are shared with TRBD2. V lost 4 bases, J lost 0 bases, and 13 bases stayed unmatched. The germline CDR1 and CDR2 sequences are PRHDT and FYEKMQ (reference sequence). The CDR3 has 18 residues. The full variable domain, its missing parts supplied by reference TRBV13 and TRBJ2-3, is AAGVIQSPRHLIKEKRETATLKCYPIPRHDTVYWYQQGPGQDPQFLISFYEKMQSDKGSIPDRFSAQQFSDYHSELNMSSLELGDSALYFCASSSPNPRETSTDTQYFGPGTRLTVL.

About this clonotype: This could be a read error, since a much larger clone is one nucleotide away. V usage is TRBV4-3 and J usage is TRBJ2-3; TRBD1 agrees at 7 bases. The end of the DNA is better explained by TRBJ1-5, so the J call may be wrong. The length of the CDR3 is 16 residues. From germline, CDR1 is LGHNA and CDR2 YSLEER. The CDR3 sequence: CASSQADRDYRDTQHF. For the CDR3, the DNA is TGCGCCAGCAGCCAAGCCGACAGGGATTATCGGGATACGCAGCATTTT.

The sample holds many counts of this clonotype. The V call is TRBV19, the J call TRBJ1-4; D remains unclear. Per the germline V gene, CDR1 is LNHDA and CDR2 is SQIVND (reference sequence). V gave up 4 bases and J gave up 6 bases, with 3 bases separating them. The length of the CDR3 is 11 residues. The CDR3 region is CASSTHEKLFF. CDR3 bases: TGTGCCAGTAGTACACATGAAAAACTGTTTTTT.

This clonotype was picked up many times. The chain joins TRBV30 to TRBJ2-4; 7 bases are shared with TRBD1. This CDR3 contains 14 residues. V lost 2 bases and J lost 4; bases outside the gene matches: 5. CDR1 and CDR2 from the germline V gene are GTSNPN and SVGIG (reference sequence). The CDR3: CAWSTGTAKNIQYF. CDR3 nucleotides: TGTGCCTGGAGTACCGGGACAGCAAAAAACATTCAGTACTTC.

This clonotype was detected a few times. In DNA, the CDR3 is TGTGCCAGCAGTCGCCAATTCCCGGTGCAAGAGACCCAGTACTTC. Its protein is CASSRQFPVQETQYF. The chain is built from TRBV6-5 and TRBJ2-5; no reliable D call. Germline V gives CDR1 MNHEY, CDR2 SVGAGI. This CDR3 spans 15 amino acids. Trimming took off 5 bases at V and 2 bases at J, with 15 bases between the two ends.

This clonotype was recorded a few times. J is TRBJ1-1 and V is TRBV4-3; no definite D call. This CDR3 is 14 amino acids long. V gave up 1 base and J gave up 0 bases, with 6 bases separating them. Germline-derived CDR1 and CDR2 are LGHNA and YSLEER. The CDR3: CASSQASLNTEAFF. For the CDR3, the DNA is TGCGCCAGCAGCCAAGCCAGTTTGAACACTGAAGCTTTCTTT.

This clonotype was found a few times. The chain recombines TRBV5-6 with TRBJ1-1; 7 nucleotides agree with TRBD1. In germline, CDR1 is SGHDT, CDR2 YYEEEE. V lost 5 bases and J lost 0; bases outside the gene matches: 4. The CDR3 extends over 14 amino acids. For the CDR3, the DNA is TGTGCCAGCAGGTGGGGACAGATGAACACTGAAGCTTTCTTT. Translating gives CASRWGQMNTEAFF.

The chain uses TRBV4-3 and TRBJ1-4; D is possibly TRBD1 (6 bases). This CDR3 spans 16 amino acids. Deletions cut 0 bases from V and 4 bases from J, with 12 bases between. The germline CDR1 and CDR2 sequences are LGHNA and YSLEER. CDR3 amino acids: CASSQEGQLFNEKLFF. Written as DNA, the CDR3 is TGCGCCAGCAGCCAAGAAGGACAGCTGTTTAATGAAAAACTGTTTTTT.

In this sample, this clonotype turned up a few times. This rearrangement joins TRBV4-1 to TRBJ1-5, with TRBD1 identical over 8 bases. V trimming: 1 base; J trimming: 7 bases; junction bases outside the gene matches: 6. The V gene's germline CDR1 is MGHRA and CDR2 YSYEKL. The CDR3 totals 15 residues. CDR3: CASSQGGQGRQPQHF. The CDR3 DNA follows: TGCGCCAGCAGCCAAGGTGGACAGGGACGGCAGCCCCAGCATTTT.